This T cell receptor (beta chain) was captured in a study of shared clonotypes between healthy human individuals. For sorted subsets, approximately 0.2 ug DNA per replicate equaled around 28,000 T cell genomes. The repertoire was sequenced with immunoSEQ multiplex PCR; TCRdb's copy has only in-frame clones and lacks some. Seen here are nearly 750,000 clones, approximately 77% observed once, and the top ten hold more than 1.5%. Study-wide results and caveats: The study's rarefaction showed incomplete sorted-subset sequencing despite large depth.

The germline V gene has CDR1 GTSNPN and CDR2 SVGIG (reference sequence). The V end lost 1 base, the J end lost 7 bases, and 14 bases lay between the germline ends. The CDR3 sequence is 14 residues long. Of note for this clone: Its antigen remains unidentified.

This receptor was obtained from a woman aged 30 to 39 in good health. The rearrangement uses TRBV30 and TRBJ1-5, with a tentative D call TRBD1 (5 bases). Sequencing used memory CD4+ T cells sorted from blood. As for subset: CD45RA-negative fraction. In DNA form, the CDR3 reads TGTGCCTGGAGTGAAGCGCAGGGAGTACAGCCCCAGCATTTT. Protein sequence: CAWSEAQGVQPQHF.